Described below is a single T cell receptor beta chain sequence and its context. Germline V lookup: CDR1 SGDLS, CDR2 YYNGEE. CDR3 length: 13 residues. V lost 3 bases, J lost 5 bases, and 11 bases lay in between. The protocol was immunoSEQ multiplex PCR, while the TCRdb copy is restricted to in-frame clones and leaves out a portion. This sample yields 100,000 to 150,000 clones, of which 85% are seen a single time; more than 20% belongs to the top ten. The sample is drawn from a study of blood T cell repertoires in COVID-19. The chain couples TRBV9 to TRBJ2-5, with TRBD1 as a possible D gene (5 bases). The TCR comes from a woman aged 80 or over with acute or convalescent COVID-19. Sequenced sample: peripheral blood. The CDR3 reads CASSARVLETQYF. The CDR3 DNA reads as TGTGCCAGCAGCGCCAGGGTTCTGGAGACCCAGTACTTC. Full variable domain (remainder filled in from reference TRBV9 and TRBJ2-5): DSGVTQTPKHLITATGQRVTLRCSPRSGDLSVYWYQQSLDQGLQFLIQYYNGEERAKGNILERFSAQQFPDLHSELNLSSLELGDSALYFCASSARVLETQYFGPGTRLLVL.